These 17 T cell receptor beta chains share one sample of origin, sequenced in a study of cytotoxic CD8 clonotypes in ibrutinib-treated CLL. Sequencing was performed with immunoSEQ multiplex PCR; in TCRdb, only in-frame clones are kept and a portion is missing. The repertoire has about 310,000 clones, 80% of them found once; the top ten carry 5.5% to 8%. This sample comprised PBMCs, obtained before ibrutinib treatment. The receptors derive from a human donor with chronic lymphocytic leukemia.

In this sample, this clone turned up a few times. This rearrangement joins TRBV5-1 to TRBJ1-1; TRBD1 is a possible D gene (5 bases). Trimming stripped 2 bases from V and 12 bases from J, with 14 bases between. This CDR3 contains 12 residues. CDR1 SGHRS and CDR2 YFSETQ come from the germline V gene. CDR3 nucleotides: TGCGCCAGCAGCTTAGAACCAGGGTTGTCTTTCTTT. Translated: CASSLEPGLSFF.

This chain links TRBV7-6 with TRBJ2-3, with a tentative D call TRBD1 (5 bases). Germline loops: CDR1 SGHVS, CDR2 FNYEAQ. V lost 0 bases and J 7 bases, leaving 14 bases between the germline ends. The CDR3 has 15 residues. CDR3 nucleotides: TGTGCCAGCAGCTTAGCGCTTACAGGACCAAATACGCAGTATTTT. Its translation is CASSLALTGPNTQYF.

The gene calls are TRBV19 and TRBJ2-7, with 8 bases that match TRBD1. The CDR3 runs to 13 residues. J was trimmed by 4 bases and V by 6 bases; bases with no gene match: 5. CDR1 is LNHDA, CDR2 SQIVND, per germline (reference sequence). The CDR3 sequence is CASRRTGNYEQYF. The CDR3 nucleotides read TGTGCCAGTAGGAGGACAGGGAATTACGAGCAGTACTTC. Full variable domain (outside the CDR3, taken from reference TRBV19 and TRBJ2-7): DGGITQSPKYLFRKEGQNVTLSCEQNLNHDAMYWYRQDPGQGLRLIYYSQIVNDFQKGDIAEGYSVSREKKESFPLTVTSAQKNPTAFYLCASRRTGNYEQYFGPGTRLTVT.

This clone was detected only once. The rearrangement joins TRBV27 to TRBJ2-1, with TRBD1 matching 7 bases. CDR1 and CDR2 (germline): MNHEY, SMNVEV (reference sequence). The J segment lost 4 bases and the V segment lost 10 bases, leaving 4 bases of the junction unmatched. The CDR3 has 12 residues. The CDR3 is CATGQAYNEQFF. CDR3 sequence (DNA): TGTGCCACCGGACAGGCATACAATGAGCAGTTCTTC.

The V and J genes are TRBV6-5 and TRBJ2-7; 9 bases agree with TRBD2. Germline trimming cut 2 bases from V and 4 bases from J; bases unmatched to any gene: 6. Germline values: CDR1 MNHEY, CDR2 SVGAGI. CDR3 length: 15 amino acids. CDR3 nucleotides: TGTGCCAGCAGTTACCAAGGACTAGCGCTATACGAGCAGTACTTC. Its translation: CASSYQGLALYEQYF.

Here the CDR3 reads CASSPGPAGVYEQYF. CDR3 sequence (DNA): TGTGCCAGCAGCCCCGGACCGGCAGGTGTCTACGAGCAGTACTTC. This chain connects TRBV6-5 to TRBJ2-7; D is ambiguous. V shed 6 bases and J shed 3 bases, with 18 bases lying between them. Germline V gene data show CDR1 as MNHEY and CDR2 as SVGAGI. This CDR3 contains 15 residues.

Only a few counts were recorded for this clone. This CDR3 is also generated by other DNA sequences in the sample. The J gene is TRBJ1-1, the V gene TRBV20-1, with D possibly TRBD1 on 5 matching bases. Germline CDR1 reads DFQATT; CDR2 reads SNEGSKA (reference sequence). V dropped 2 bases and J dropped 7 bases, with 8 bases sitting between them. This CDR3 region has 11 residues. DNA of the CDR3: TGCAGTGCTAGAAAAGACAGTGAAGCTTTCTTT. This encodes CSARKDSEAFF.

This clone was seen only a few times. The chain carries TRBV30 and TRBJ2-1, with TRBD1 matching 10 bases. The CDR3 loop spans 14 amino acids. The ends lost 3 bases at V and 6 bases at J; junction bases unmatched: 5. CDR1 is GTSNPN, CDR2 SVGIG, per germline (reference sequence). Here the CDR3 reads CAWRTGTGVNEQFF. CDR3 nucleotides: TGTGCCTGGAGAACCGGGACAGGGGTCAATGAGCAGTTCTTC.

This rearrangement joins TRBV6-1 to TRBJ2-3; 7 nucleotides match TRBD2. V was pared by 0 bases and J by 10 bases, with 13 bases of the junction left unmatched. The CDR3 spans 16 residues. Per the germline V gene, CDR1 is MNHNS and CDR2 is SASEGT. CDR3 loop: CASSEALAQRGFAQYF. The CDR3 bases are TGTGCCAGCAGTGAAGCACTAGCGCAGAGAGGGTTTGCGCAGTATTTT.

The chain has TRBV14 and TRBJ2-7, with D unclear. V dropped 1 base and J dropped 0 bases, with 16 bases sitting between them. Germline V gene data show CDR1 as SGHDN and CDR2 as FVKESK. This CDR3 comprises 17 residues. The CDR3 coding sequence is TGTGCCAGCAGCCAAGCTCCCGGTAGGGTTACCTCCTACGAGCAGTACTTC. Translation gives CASSQAPGRVTSYEQYF.

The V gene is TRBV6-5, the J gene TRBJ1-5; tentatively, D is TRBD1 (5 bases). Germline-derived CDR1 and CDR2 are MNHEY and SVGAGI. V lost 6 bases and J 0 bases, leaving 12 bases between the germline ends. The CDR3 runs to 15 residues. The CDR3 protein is CASSPGGGSNQPQHF. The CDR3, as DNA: TGTGCCAGCAGCCCCGGGGGTGGTAGCAATCAGCCCCAGCATTTT.

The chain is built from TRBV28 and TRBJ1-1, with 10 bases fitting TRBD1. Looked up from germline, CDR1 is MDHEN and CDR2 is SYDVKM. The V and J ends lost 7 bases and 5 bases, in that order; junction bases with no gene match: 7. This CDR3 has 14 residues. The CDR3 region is CASIRTGGVTEAFF. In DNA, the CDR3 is TGTGCCAGCATCCGGACAGGGGGGGTGACTGAAGCTTTCTTT.

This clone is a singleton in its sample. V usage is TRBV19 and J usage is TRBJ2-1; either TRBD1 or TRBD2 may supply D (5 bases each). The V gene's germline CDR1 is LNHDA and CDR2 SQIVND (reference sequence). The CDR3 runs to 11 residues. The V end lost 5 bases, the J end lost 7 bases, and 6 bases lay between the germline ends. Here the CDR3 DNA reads TGTGCCAGTAGTTGGGGGAATGAGCAGTTCTTC. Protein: CASSWGNEQFF.

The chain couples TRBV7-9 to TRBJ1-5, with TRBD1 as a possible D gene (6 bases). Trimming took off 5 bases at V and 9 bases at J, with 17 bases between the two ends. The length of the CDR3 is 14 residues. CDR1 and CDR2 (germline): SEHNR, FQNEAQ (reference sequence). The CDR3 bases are TGTGCCAGCAGCCGAGGGGGACTAGGGTGGCCCCAGCATTTT. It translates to CASSRGGLGWPQHF.

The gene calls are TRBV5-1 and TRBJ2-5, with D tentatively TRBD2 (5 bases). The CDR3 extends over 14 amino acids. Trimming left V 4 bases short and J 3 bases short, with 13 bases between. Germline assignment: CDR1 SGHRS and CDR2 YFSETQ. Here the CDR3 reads CASSQPTGEETQYF. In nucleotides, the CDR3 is TGCGCCAGCAGCCAGCCGACCGGGGAAGAGACCCAGTACTTC.

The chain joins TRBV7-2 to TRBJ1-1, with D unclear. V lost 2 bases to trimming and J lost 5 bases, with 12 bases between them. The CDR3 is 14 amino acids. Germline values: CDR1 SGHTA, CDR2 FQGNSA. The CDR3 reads CASSLYSSLTEAFF. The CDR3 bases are TGTGCCAGCAGCTTATACAGTTCCCTTACTGAAGCTTTCTTT.

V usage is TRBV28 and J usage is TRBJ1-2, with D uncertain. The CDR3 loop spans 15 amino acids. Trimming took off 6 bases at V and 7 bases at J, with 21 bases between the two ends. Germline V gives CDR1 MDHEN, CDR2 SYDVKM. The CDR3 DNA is TGTGCCAGCAGCCCCCTGCTTGCTCTAGTCCGTGGCTACACCTTC. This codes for CASSPLLALVRGYTF.